The present T cell receptor beta chain was sequenced within a study of T cells in Graves' hyperthyroidism and ophthalmopathy. Regarding the study as a whole: Blood also showed most of the thyroid clonotypes that were expanded above 0.001.

This clonotype has only one observation. Antigen: not known. Patients affected by ophthalmopathy presented a Clinical Activity Score of at least 3, a NOSPECS grade of at least 4, and disease duration below 3 months. Reasons for excluding patients were uncontrolled infection, other autoimmune disease, pregnancy or lactation. Clinical symptoms, serum thyroxine and TRAb, thyroid ultrasound and orbital computed tomography together formed the diagnostic basis. The CDR3 contains 13 residues. V shed 9 bases and J shed 6 bases, with 14 bases lying between them. Germline V gene data show CDR1 as MNHNS and CDR2 as SASEGT. Amplified regions were TCR beta CDR3 sequences from RNA transcripts. With the HTBI primer set, the TCR CDR3 went through a first round of RT-PCR. Each CDR3 protein gets one entry after TCRdb re-called the multiplex PCR reads with MiXCR. The data show a few hundred thousand distinct CDR3 sequences, about 16% seen once.

Material for sequencing was blood. This chain joins TRBV6-1 and TRBJ2-2; TRBD1 is a possible D gene (6 bases). The TCR was taken from a woman aged 35 to 49 with Graves' ophthalmopathy. CDR3 in amino acids: CARRGLGSGELFF. The CDR3 bases are TGTGCCAGGAGGGGGTTGGGGTCCGGGGAGCTGTTTTTT.